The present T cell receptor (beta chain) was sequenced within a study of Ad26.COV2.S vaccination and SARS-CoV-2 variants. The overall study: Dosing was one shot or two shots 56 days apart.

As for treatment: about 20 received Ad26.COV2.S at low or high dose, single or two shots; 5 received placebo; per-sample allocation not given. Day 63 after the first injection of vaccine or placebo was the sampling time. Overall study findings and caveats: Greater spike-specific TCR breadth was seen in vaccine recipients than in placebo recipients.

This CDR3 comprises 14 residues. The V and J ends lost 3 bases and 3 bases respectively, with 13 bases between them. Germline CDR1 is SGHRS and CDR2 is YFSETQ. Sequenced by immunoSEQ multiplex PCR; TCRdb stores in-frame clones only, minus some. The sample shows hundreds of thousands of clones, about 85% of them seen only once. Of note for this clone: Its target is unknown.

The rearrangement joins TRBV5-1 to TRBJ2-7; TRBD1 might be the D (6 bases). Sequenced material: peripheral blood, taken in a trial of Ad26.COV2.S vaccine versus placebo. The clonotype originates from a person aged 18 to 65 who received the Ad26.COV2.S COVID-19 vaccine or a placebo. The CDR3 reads CASSSDRDFYEQYF. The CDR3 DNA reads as TGCGCCAGCAGCTCGGACAGAGATTTCTACGAGCAGTACTTC.